These 3 T cell receptor beta chains were sequenced from one sample in a study of cytomegalovirus exposure and HLA in healthy donors. Primers: 60 Vbeta forward and 13 Jbeta reverse. Only in-frame clones appear in the TCRdb table, and some are missing; sequencing was by immunoSEQ multiplex PCR. The sample includes roughly 100,000 clones, around 74% seen only once; the top ten take under 1.5%. Sample: PBMCs. These receptor sequences come from a man aged 35 to 55 in good health and CMV-seronegative.

The V gene is TRBV5-1, the J gene TRBJ1-1, with 8 bases matching TRBD1. V gave up 4 bases and J gave up 1 base; unmatched junction bases: 6. CDR3 length: 15 residues. The germline CDR1 and CDR2 sequences are SGHRS and YFSETQ. CDR3 sequence reads: CASSDGTGGNTEAFF. DNA for the CDR3: TGCGCCAGCAGCGACGGGACAGGAGGGAACACTGAAGCTTTCTTT. The full variable domain, rest sourced from reference TRBV5-1 and TRBJ1-1, is KAGVTQTPRYLIKTRGQQVTLSCSPISGHRSVSWYQQTPGQGLQFLFEYFSETQRNKGNFPGRFSGRQFSNSRSEMNVSTLELGDSALYLCASSDGTGGNTEAFFGQGTRLTVV.

The gene calls are TRBV7-2 and TRBJ2-1; possible D gene TRBD2, 7 bases. The CDR3 totals 14 residues. Trimming removed 0 bases at V and 7 bases at J, with 10 bases between. Germline-derived CDR1 and CDR2 are SGHTA and FQGNSA. The CDR3 loop reads CASSLAGGRNEQFF. The CDR3 nucleotides are TGTGCCAGCAGCTTAGCGGGGGGGCGGAATGAGCAGTTCTTC.

The chain uses TRBV6-5 and TRBJ2-2, with 7 bases fitting TRBD1. With V trimmed by 7 bases and J by 6 bases, 8 bases remained unmatched. CDR1 and CDR2 from the germline V gene are MNHEY and SVGAGI. This CDR3 is built from 14 residues. The CDR3 is CASTFSRGPGELFF. The CDR3 DNA reads as TGTGCCAGCACCTTCTCGAGGGGGCCCGGGGAGCTGTTTTTT.